These T cell receptor beta chains were read from a single sample in a study of response to subunit inactivated influenza vaccine. TCRdb used MiXCR to reprocess the RT-PCR reads, holding one entry per CDR3 protein. The profile shows hundreds of thousands of distinct CDR3 sequences, approximately 12% of them singletons. The input for sequencing was PBMCs from blood, taken on the day of vaccination. The source is a man aged 50 or older who received an inactivated influenza vaccine. Each CDR3 is given with its conserved first and last residue. A D gene is named only where the DNA matches it firmly. A clone size is listed for some rows: how often the clone was seen (once, few, many), or a class if it is expanded.

j_gene	d_gene	v_gene	abundance	CDR3nt	CDR3aa
TRBJ1-5	-	TRBV18	few	TGTGCCAGCTCACCCCAGGTCGCGAATCAGCCCCAGCATTTT	CASSPQVANQPQHF
TRBJ2-7	TRBD1	TRBV7-2	-	TGTGCCAGCAGCTTAGGGACAGGGGGAGAATACGAGCAGTACTTC	CASSLGTGGEYEQYF
TRBJ2-1	TRBD1	TRBV28	few	TGTGCCAGCAGTCGCGCCGGGACAGGGAGGTCCAATGAGCAGTTCTTC	CASSRAGTGRSNEQFF
TRBJ2-7	-	TRBV7-2	-	TGTGCCAGCAGCTTAAATCCGGGGGGCCTCTACTACGAGCAGTACTTC	CASSLNPGGLYYEQYF
TRBJ2-7	TRBD1	TRBV28	-	TGTGCCAGCAGTTTCACGACAGGGACCTCCTACGAGCAGTACTTC	CASSFTTGTSYEQYF
TRBJ2-7	TRBD2	TRBV7-2	many	TGTGCCAGCAGCTTAGCCGGGGGAGGGATTGAGCAGTACTTC	CASSLAGGGIEQYF
TRBJ2-3	-	TRBV28	few	TGTGCCAGCAGCTTAGCAGGGTTTGGGACAGATACGCAGTATTTT	CASSLAGFGTDTQYF
TRBJ2-1	-	TRBV12-3/TRBV12-4	few	TGTGCCAGCAGACACAGGACGGCCTCCTACAATGAGCAGTTCTTC	CASRHRTASYNEQFF
TRBJ2-3	-	TRBV7-8	-	TGTGCCAGCAGCTTAGGACCGGGAAGCGCAGATACGCAGTATTTT	CASSLGPGSADTQYF
TRBJ1-2	TRBD1	TRBV7-9	-	TGTGCCAGCAGCTCGACAGGGTTTGACTATGGCTACACCTTC	CASSSTGFDYGYTF
TRBJ1-3	-	TRBV12-5	-	TGTGCTAGTGCCGGGCCTGGAAACACCATATATTTT	CASAGPGNTIYF
TRBJ2-3	TRBD2	TRBV28	few	TGTGCCAGCAGTGACGGACTAGCGGGGGGGTCAGATACGCAGTATTTT	CASSDGLAGGSDTQYF
TRBJ1-5	-	TRBV7-2	-	TGTGCCAGCAGCTTACAGACGGGACAGCCCCAGCATTTT	CASSLQTGQPQHF
TRBJ2-5	TRBD1	TRBV20-1	-	TGCAGTTCCAGGGACAGGGGGTACGAGACCCAGTACTTC	CSSRDRGYETQYF
TRBJ1-6	-	TRBV7-2	few	TGTGCCAGCAGCTTCGGGGGCGGTTCACCCCTCCACTTT	CASSFGGGSPLHF
TRBJ2-1	TRBD2	TRBV9	few	TGTGCCAGCAGCGCCCACTTGAGCGGGAGCTCCTACAATGAGCAGTTCTTC	CASSAHLSGSSYNEQFF
TRBJ1-6	TRBD1	TRBV4-3	few	TGCGCCAGCAGACTTGACAGGGGAAACAATTCACCCCTCCACTTT	CASRLDRGNNSPLHF
TRBJ2-1	TRBD2	TRBV4-3	many	TGCGCCAGCAGCCAAGATATCACAGCGGGAGGTTACAATGAGCAGTTCTTC	CASSQDITAGGYNEQFF
TRBJ1-2	-	TRBV27	-	TGTGCCAGCAGTTTATCGTTCAGTTCTAACTATGGCTACACCTTC	CASSLSFSSNYGYTF
TRBJ2-1	-	TRBV12-3/TRBV12-4	many	TGTGCCAGCACCCCCTCACCGGGCAGGATAAGTGGGGATAATGAGCAGTTCTTC	CASTPSPGRISGDNEQFF
TRBJ1-1	-	TRBV5-1	few	TGCGCCAGCAGAGATGGGGGGGGTCTAAACACTGAAGCTTTCTTT	CASRDGGGLNTEAFF
TRBJ2-3	-	TRBV7-9	many	TGTGCCAGCAGCCGTACTTTGGATACGCAGTATTTT	CASSRTLDTQYF
TRBJ2-5	TRBD2	TRBV28	few	TGTGCCAGCAGTCCAGGATCCCTAGCGGGAGGGGGGACCCAGTACTTC	CASSPGSLAGGGTQYF
TRBJ2-1	TRBD2	TRBV28	-	TGTGCCAGCAGTCCATGGACTAGCGTCCACAATGAGCAGTTCTTC	CASSPWTSVHNEQFF
TRBJ2-7	-	TRBV6-1	many	TGTGCCAGCAGGCCCACAGGAATAGGGGGCTACGAGCAGTACTTC	CASRPTGIGGYEQYF
TRBJ2-7	-	TRBV9	few	TGTGCCAGCAGCGTAATACCCGGGTACGAGCAGTACTTC	CASSVIPGYEQYF
TRBJ2-1	-	TRBV6-1	-	TGTGCCAGCAGTGAAGGGAGTTACCCCGGCAATGAGCAGTTCTTC	CASSEGSYPGNEQFF
TRBJ2-2	TRBD2	TRBV4-2	many	TGTGCCAGCAGCGGAGCGGGAACGAACACCGGGGAGCTGTTTTTT	CASSGAGTNTGELFF
TRBJ2-3	TRBD2	TRBV2	-	TGTGCCAGCAGTGGGGCTAGCGGGAGATTCACAGATACGCAGTATTTT	CASSGASGRFTDTQYF
TRBJ2-2	TRBD1	TRBV7-2	once	TGTGCCAGCAGTCAGAGGGGACAGAGAGCCGGGGAGCTGCTTTTT	CASSQRGQRAGELLF